This TCR beta chain comes out of a study of T cell responses to AZD1222 COVID-19 vaccine. Study-wide results and caveats: The donor group comprised mostly white British people and more females; the analysis possibly underestimated clonal diversity. Baseline antibody screening turned up just a handful of seropositive AZD1222 recipients.

With respect to this clone: The antigen is unknown.

Sequencing used immunoSEQ multiplex PCR; TCRdb keeps in-frame clones, though not all of them. The repertoire holds about 150,000 clones, roughly 90% seen once, with around 1.2% in the top ten. Trimming took off 1 base at V and 1 base at J, with 12 bases between the two ends. The CDR3 runs to 16 residues. Germline-derived CDR1 and CDR2 are KGHSH and LQKENI. This TCR derives from an adult who received the AZD1222 COVID-19 vaccine. J is TRBJ2-3 and V is TRBV18, with D perhaps TRBD2 (5 bases). The sequenced sample was peripheral blood, obtained 28 days after the second AZD1222 dose. DNA of the CDR3: TGTGCCAGCTCACCACGGCGGACGCGGGGCACAGATACGCAGTATTTT. This gives the protein CASSPRRTRGTDTQYF.